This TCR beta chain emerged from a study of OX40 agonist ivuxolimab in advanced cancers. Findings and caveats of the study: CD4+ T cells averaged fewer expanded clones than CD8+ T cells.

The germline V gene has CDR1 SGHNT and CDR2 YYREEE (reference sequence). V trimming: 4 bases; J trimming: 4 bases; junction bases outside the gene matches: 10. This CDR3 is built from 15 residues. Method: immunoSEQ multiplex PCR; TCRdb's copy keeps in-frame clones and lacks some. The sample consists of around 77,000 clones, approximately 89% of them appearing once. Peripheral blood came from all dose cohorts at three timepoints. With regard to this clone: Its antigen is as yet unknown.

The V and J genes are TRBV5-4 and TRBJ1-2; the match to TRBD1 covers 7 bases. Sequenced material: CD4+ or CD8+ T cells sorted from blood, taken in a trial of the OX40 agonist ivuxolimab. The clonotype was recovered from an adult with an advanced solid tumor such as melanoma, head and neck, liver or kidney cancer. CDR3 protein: CASSLSRDRLYGYTF. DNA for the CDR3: TGTGCCAGCAGCCTTTCCCGGGACAGACTCTATGGCTACACCTTC.